Following are 29 T cell receptor beta chains from one sample sequenced in a study of blood T cells in healthy people across ages. Combining a sample-barcoded 5' primer with a J-beta primer mix, a second PCR ran for 7 to 11 cycles. MiXCR, run by TCRdb on the 5' RACE reads, gives a single entry per CDR3 protein. The repertoire consists of hundreds of thousands of distinct CDR3 sequences, with over 45% occurring once and the leading ten covering roughly 30%. The sequenced material came from blood. Every receptor here comes from a woman aged 55-70 years in good health.

CDR3 bases: TGTGCCAGCGGGACAGGGTTTTACGAGCAGTACTTC. It translates to CASGTGFYEQYF. V is TRBV2 and J is TRBJ2-7, with 9 bases matching TRBD1. The length of the CDR3 is 12 residues. From germline, CDR1 is SNHLY and CDR2 FYNNEI. The J segment lost 4 bases and the V segment lost 8 bases, leaving 3 bases of the junction unmatched. Using reference TRBV2 and TRBJ2-7 for the parts outside the CDR3, the full variable domain is EPEVTQTPSHQVTQMGQEVILRCVPISNHLYFYWYRQILGQKVEFLVSFYNNEISEKSEIFDDQFSVERPDGSNFTLKIRSTKLEDSAMYFCASGTGFYEQYFGPGTRLTVT.

The rearrangement uses TRBV21-1 and TRBJ1-4; whether TRBD1, the table's D call, matches the DNA was not checked. TRBV21-1 is listed as a pseudogene. The CDR3 is 15 residues long. Written as DNA, the CDR3 is TGTGCCAGCAGCGTAAGGGACAGGGAAAATGAAAAACTGTTTTTT. Translation gives CASSVRDRENEKLFF.

In this sample, this clonotype turned up once. This chain joins TRBV3-1 and TRBJ2-7; 11 nucleotides line up with TRBD2. This CDR3 is built from 18 residues. V shed 1 base, J shed 4 bases, and the junction held 12 bases outside the gene matches. Germline V lookup: CDR1 LGHDT, CDR2 YNNKEL (reference sequence). The DNA for the CDR3 is TGTGCCAGCAGCCAAGTAGGGACTAGCGGCACTATATGTTACGAGCAGTACTTC. The encoded protein is CASSQVGTSGTICYEQYF.

The CDR3 sequence: CASSQRQGKETQYF. In DNA, the CDR3 is TGTGCCAGCAGCCAGAGACAGGGGAAGGAGACCCAGTACTTC. The chain uses TRBV14 and TRBJ2-5, with TRBD1 identical over 8 bases. The CDR3 length is 14 residues. J was trimmed by 5 bases and V by 3 bases; bases with no gene match: 5. The V gene's germline CDR1 is SGHDN and CDR2 FVKESK.

This clonotype was recorded at least ten times. V is TRBV3-1 and J is TRBJ2-3, with D hard to call. From germline, CDR1 is LGHDT and CDR2 YNNKEL (reference sequence). Trimming cost V 4 bases and J 6 bases, with 14 bases left between them. The CDR3 spans 14 residues. CDR3 loop: CASSPQTTADTQYF. CDR3 nucleotide sequence: TGTGCCAGCAGCCCACAAACAACAGCCGATACGCAGTATTTT.

The chain joins TRBV29-1 to TRBJ2-5; 9 bases line up with TRBD1. Losses at the gene ends were 7 bases for V and 5 bases for J; bases not matched to a gene: 8. CDR1 and CDR2 from the germline V gene are SQVTM and ANQGSEA. This CDR3 contains 13 residues. In DNA form, the CDR3 reads TGCAGCGGCCACAGGGGGCGAGTGGAGACCCAGTACTTC. Residues: CSGHRGRVETQYF.

The rearrangement joins TRBV5-1 to TRBJ2-1; 10 bases fit TRBD1. The junction had 11 bases not matched to a gene; V was cut back by 4 bases and J by 7 bases. Germline CDR1 SGHRS, CDR2 YFSETQ. This CDR3 spans 16 amino acids. In DNA form, the CDR3 reads TGCGCCAGCAGCCTCGACAGGGGGCATGGGCTGAATGAGCAGTTCTTC. It is translated as CASSLDRGHGLNEQFF.

V gene TRBV7-2 combines with J gene TRBJ2-7; 9 bases agree with TRBD2. The CDR3 sequence is 15 residues long. CDR1 and CDR2 (germline): SGHTA, FQGNSA. V lost 3 bases and J lost 5; bases outside the gene matches: 8. The CDR3 DNA sequence: TGTGCCAGCAGCTTCGGAGGGACTAGCCCCCACGAGCAGTACTTC. As protein: CASSFGGTSPHEQYF.

The rearrangement uses TRBV12-3 or TRBV12-4 and TRBJ2-6; tentatively, D is TRBD1 (6 bases). Trimming removed 3 bases at V and 3 bases at J, with 9 bases between. The CDR3 length is 15 residues. The CDR3 DNA follows: TGTGCCAGCAGTTTTGAAGGGGGTGGGGCCAACGTCCTGACTTTC. Protein: CASSFEGGGANVLTF.

A word on this clonotype: A read error is possible here, since a much larger clone lies one base away. This chain connects TRBV29-1 to TRBJ2-6; D remains ambiguous. The V and J ends lost 6 bases and 0 bases respectively, with 3 bases between them. CDR1 SQVTM and CDR2 ANQGSEA come from the germline V gene. This CDR3 has 12 amino acids. CDR3 DNA sequence: TGCAGCGTCAACTCTGGGGCCAACGTCCTGACTTTC. This translates into CSVNSGANVLTF.

The gene calls are TRBV10-3 and TRBJ1-2; 11 positions agree with TRBD1. CDR1 is ENHRY and CDR2 is SYGVKD in the germline V gene. The CDR3 is made up of 16 amino acids. The trim removed 6 bases at V and 8 bases at J, leaving 14 bases unmatched. For the CDR3, the DNA is TGTGCCATCAGCAATCGGACAGGGGGCCCCCTTTTCGGCTACACCTTC. Translated: CAISNRTGGPLFGYTF.

This rearrangement joins TRBV7-9 to TRBJ2-3; D remains unclear. This CDR3 has 12 amino acids. Trimming cost V 6 bases and J 5 bases, with 9 bases left between them. CDR1 SEHNR and CDR2 FQNEAQ come from the germline V gene (reference sequence). The CDR3: CASSRSGDTQYF. CDR3 DNA sequence: TGTGCCAGCAGTCGCTCAGGAGATACGCAGTATTTT.

This chain connects TRBV5-1 to TRBJ2-5; no clear D. Deletions cut 0 bases from V and 3 bases from J, with 6 bases between. CDR3 size: 13 residues. The germline V gene has CDR1 SGHRS and CDR2 YFSETQ. The chain's CDR3 is CASSLDNKETQYF. CDR3 in DNA: TGCGCCAGCAGCTTGGACAATAAAGAGACCCAGTACTTC.

This clonotype turned up a few times. The rearrangement links TRBV7-3 to TRBJ2-3; 7 nucleotides align to TRBD2. After removal of 3 bases from V and 8 bases from J, the junction contained 11 bases not matched to a gene. Looked up from germline, CDR1 is SGHTA and CDR2 is FQGTGA. This CDR3 region has 15 residues. Here the CDR3 DNA reads TGTGCCAGCAGCTTGTCTAGCGGTACCTCCGGTACGCAGTATTTT. The encoded protein is CASSLSSGTSGTQYF.

This clonotype was seen a handful of times. V is TRBV30 and J is TRBJ1-5; D gene ambiguous. The CDR3 runs to 14 residues. The V and J ends lost 3 bases and 0 bases respectively, with 9 bases between them. Per germline, CDR1 GTSNPN and CDR2 SVGIG (reference sequence). The CDR3 bases are TGTGCCTGGAGCGCGGGCCTTAGCAATCAGCCCCAGCATTTT. Amino acid sequence: CAWSAGLSNQPQHF.

The gene calls are TRBV4-2 and TRBJ2-1; 8 bases are shared with TRBD2. The germline gives CDR1 LGHNA, CDR2 YNFKEQ. This CDR3 is 14 amino acids long. The ends lost 8 bases at V and 4 bases at J; junction bases unmatched: 7. The CDR3 DNA follows: TGTGCCAGCGCGCGGGGGGCAGAGTACAATGAGCAGTTCTTC. This translates into CASARGAEYNEQFF.

This chain uses TRBV20-1 with TRBJ1-2; TRBD1 aligns across 9 bases. Trimming cost V 3 bases and J 2 bases; bases outside gene matches: 7. Per germline, CDR1 DFQATT and CDR2 SNEGSKA (reference sequence). There are 15 residues in the CDR3. The CDR3: CSASLAGQGNYGYTF. The CDR3 DNA sequence: TGCAGTGCTAGTCTGGCGGGACAGGGCAACTATGGCTACACCTTC.

The V gene is TRBV4-2, the J gene TRBJ1-3; D call uncertain. CDR1 LGHNA and CDR2 YNFKEQ come from the germline V gene. V lost 7 bases, J lost 3 bases, and 16 bases lay in between. CDR3 size: 15 residues. CDR3 in DNA: TGTGCCAGCACGGACGCCACGTCGGGTGGAAACACCATATATTTT. Its translation: CASTDATSGGNTIYF.

Comment on this clonotype: A read error may explain this, as a much larger clone is one base away. The chain couples TRBV9 to TRBJ2-7; TRBD2 matches at 8 bases. Germline V lookup: CDR1 SGDLS, CDR2 YYNGEE. This CDR3 region has 15 residues. Losses at the gene ends were 0 bases for V and 9 bases for J; bases not matched to a gene: 11. This chain's CDR3 is CASSVGGSGGFGQYF. CDR3 bases: TGTGCCAGCAGCGTAGGTGGGTCGGGAGGGTTCGGGCAGTACTTC.

This clonotype was seen only a few times. The J gene is TRBJ2-1, the V gene TRBV27; possible D gene TRBD2, 6 bases. This CDR3 region has 14 residues. The V gene lost 6 bases and the J gene lost 5 bases, with 14 bases spanning the gap. The germline V gene encodes CDR1 MNHEY and CDR2 SMNVEV (reference sequence). The CDR3 coding sequence is TGTGCCAGCAGCTTCGGGAGTGAAAACAATGAGCAGTTCTTC. Translated: CASSFGSENNEQFF.

This clonotype was counted between two and nine times. The V call is TRBV6-2 or TRBV6-3, the J call TRBJ2-1; D call uncertain. The J call may be faulty, since TRBJ2-7 better matches the DNA end. Germline V gene data show CDR1 as MNHEY and CDR2 as SVGEGT. The CDR3 runs 11 residues. As DNA, the CDR3 is TGTGCCAGCACCCAGTACAATGAGCAGTACTTC. Translated, it gives CASTQYNEQYF.

This chain connects TRBV27 to TRBJ2-7; perhaps TRBD1 as D (5 bases). V lost 2 bases and J lost 3, with 11 bases in between. CDR1 and CDR2 (germline): MNHEY, SMNVEV (reference sequence). The CDR3 consists of 14 residues. DNA of the CDR3: TGTGCCAGCAGTTTAAAAGGGGCGAACTACGAGCAGTACTTC. This sequence encodes CASSLKGANYEQYF.

The chain links TRBV7-2 to TRBJ2-5, with a weak D call TRBD2 (6 bases). The CDR3 is 14 residues long. Deletions cut 1 base from V and 5 bases from J, with 11 bases between. The germline V gene encodes CDR1 SGHTA and CDR2 FQGNSA. CDR3 protein: CASSLGGSGETQYF. The CDR3, as DNA: TGTGCCAGCAGCTTAGGCGGTAGCGGTGAGACCCAGTACTTC.

This clonotype has more than one count but fewer than ten. The gene calls are TRBV7-2 and TRBJ2-5; 9 nucleotides match TRBD1. The trim removed 4 bases at V and 2 bases at J, leaving 5 bases unmatched. The germline V gene has CDR1 SGHTA and CDR2 FQGNSA. This CDR3 has 15 residues. The chain's CDR3 is CASSSGQGWQETQYF. DNA of the CDR3: TGTGCCAGCAGCTCGGGACAGGGTTGGCAAGAGACCCAGTACTTC.

This clonotype was seen more than once but under ten times. The chain uses TRBV5-1 and TRBJ2-6; a weak D match, TRBD2 (6 bases). The CDR3 is 17 residues long. Germline CDR1 and CDR2: SGHRS and YFSETQ. Between the trimmed V and J ends, which lost 4 bases and 0 bases, there was a span of 14 bases. The CDR3 nucleotides are TGCGCCAGCAGCCCCGGGACTCACCTCTCTGGGGCCAACGTCCTGACTTTC. Its translation: CASSPGTHLSGANVLTF.

The gene calls are TRBV6-5 and TRBJ2-7, with D perhaps matching TRBD2 (5 bases). This CDR3 has 15 residues. Per the germline V gene, CDR1 is MNHEY and CDR2 is SVGAGI. V was shortened by 1 base and J by 2 bases, with 12 bases between the two germline ends. CDR3 coding DNA: TGTGCCAGCAGTTACTTTAGCGACCGTCCCTACGAGCAGTACTTC. Translating it yields CASSYFSDRPYEQYF.

This clonotype appeared a few times. V usage is TRBV7-9 and J usage is TRBJ2-1, with TRBD2 identical over 9 bases. V trimming: 3 bases; J trimming: 1 base; junction bases outside the gene matches: 4. The germline V gene has CDR1 SEHNR and CDR2 FQNEAQ (reference sequence). CDR3 length: 16 residues. The CDR3 spells CASSFGLAQSYNEQFF. The CDR3 DNA sequence: TGTGCCAGCAGCTTCGGACTAGCGCAATCCTACAATGAGCAGTTCTTC.

The gene calls are TRBV20-1 and TRBJ2-7; 7 nucleotides agree with TRBD2. V trimming: 4 bases; J trimming: 7 bases; junction bases outside the gene matches: 7. The CDR3 totals 12 residues. CDR1 is DFQATT, CDR2 SNEGSKA, per germline (reference sequence). CDR3 protein: CSANPGGDEQYF. CDR3 DNA: TGCAGTGCTAATCCGGGAGGAGATGAGCAGTACTTC.

CDR3 region: CASSLGATYEQYF. Written as DNA, the CDR3 is TGTGCCAGCAGTTTGGGGGCTACCTACGAGCAGTACTTC. The chain recombines TRBV25-1 with TRBJ2-7; TRBD1 is a possible D gene (6 bases). V shed 5 bases and J shed 2 bases, with 10 bases lying between them. Germline V CDR1 and CDR2: MGHDK, SYGVNS. CDR3 size: 13 residues.